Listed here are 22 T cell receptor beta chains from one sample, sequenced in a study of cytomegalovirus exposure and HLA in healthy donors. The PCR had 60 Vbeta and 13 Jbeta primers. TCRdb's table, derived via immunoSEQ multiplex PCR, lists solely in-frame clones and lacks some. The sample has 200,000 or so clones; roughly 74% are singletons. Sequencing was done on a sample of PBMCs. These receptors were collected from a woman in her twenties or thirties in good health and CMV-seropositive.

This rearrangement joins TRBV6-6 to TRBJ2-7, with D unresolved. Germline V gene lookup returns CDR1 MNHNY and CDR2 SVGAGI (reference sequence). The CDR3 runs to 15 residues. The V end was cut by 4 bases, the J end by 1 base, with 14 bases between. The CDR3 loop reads CASSSPTLKSYEQYF. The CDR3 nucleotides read TGTGCCAGCAGTTCTCCGACTCTTAAATCCTACGAGCAGTACTTC.

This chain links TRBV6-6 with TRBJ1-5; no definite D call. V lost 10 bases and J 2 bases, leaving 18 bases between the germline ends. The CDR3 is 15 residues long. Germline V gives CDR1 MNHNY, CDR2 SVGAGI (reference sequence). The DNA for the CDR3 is TGTGCCACCATCAAGTCCCCGAGGGGCAATCAGCCCCAGCATTTT. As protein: CATIKSPRGNQPQHF.

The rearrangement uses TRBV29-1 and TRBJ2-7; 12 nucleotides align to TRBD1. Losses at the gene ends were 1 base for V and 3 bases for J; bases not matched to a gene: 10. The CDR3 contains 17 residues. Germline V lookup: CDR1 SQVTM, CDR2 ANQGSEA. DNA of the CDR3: TGCAGCGTTGAAGTTGGGACAGGGGGCAGTTCGCGCTACGAGCAGTACTTC. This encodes CSVEVGTGGSSRYEQYF.

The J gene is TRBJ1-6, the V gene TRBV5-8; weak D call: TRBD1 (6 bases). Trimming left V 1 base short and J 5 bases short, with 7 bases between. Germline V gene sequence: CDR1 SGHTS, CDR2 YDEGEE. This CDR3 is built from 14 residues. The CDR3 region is CASSLTGNNSPLHF. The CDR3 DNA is TGTGCCAGCAGCTTGACAGGGAATAATTCACCCCTCCACTTT. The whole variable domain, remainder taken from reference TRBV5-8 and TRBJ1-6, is EAGVTQSPTHLIKTRGQQATLRCSPISGHTSVYWYQQALGLGLQFLLWYDEGEERNRGNFPPRFSGRQFPNYSSELNVNALELEDSALYLCASSLTGNNSPLHFGNGTRLTVT.

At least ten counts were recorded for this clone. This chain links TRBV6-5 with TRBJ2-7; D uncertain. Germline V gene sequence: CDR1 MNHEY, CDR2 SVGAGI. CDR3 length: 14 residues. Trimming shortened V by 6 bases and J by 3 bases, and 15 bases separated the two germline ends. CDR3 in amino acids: CASRSDWSNYEQYF. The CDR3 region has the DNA TGTGCCAGCAGAAGCGACTGGTCAAACTACGAGCAGTACTTC.

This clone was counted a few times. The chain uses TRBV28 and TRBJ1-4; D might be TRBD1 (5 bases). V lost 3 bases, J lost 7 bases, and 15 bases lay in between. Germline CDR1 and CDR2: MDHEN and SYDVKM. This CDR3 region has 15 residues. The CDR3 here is CASSFRRGYTEKLFF. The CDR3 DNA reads TGTGCCAGCAGTTTCAGGAGGGGTTATACTGAAAAACTGTTTTTT. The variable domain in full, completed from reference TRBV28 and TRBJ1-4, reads DVKVTQSSRYLVKRTGEKVFLECVQDMDHENMFWYRQDPGLGLRLIYFSYDVKMKEKGDIPEGYSVSREKKERFSLILESASTNQTSMYLCASSFRRGYTEKLFFGSGTQLSVL.

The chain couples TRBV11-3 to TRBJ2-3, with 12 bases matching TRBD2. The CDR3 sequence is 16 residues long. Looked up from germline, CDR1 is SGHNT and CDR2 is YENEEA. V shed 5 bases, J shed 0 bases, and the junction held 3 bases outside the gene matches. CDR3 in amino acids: CASSLGLAGSTDTQYF. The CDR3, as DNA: TGTGCCAGCAGCCTCGGACTAGCGGGGAGCACAGATACGCAGTATTTT. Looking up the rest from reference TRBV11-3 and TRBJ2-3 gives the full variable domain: EAGVVQSPRYKIIEKKQPVAFWCNPISGHNTLYWYLQNLGQGPELLIRYENEEAVDDSQLPKDRFSAERLKGVDSTLKIQPAELGDSAVYLCASSLGLAGSTDTQYFGPGTRLTVL.

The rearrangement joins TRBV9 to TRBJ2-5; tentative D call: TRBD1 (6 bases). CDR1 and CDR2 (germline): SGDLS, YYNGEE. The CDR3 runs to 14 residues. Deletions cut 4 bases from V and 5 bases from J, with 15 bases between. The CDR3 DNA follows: TGTGCCAGCAGCCCCCCACAGGGACGGGAGACCCAGTACTTC. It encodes CASSPPQGRETQYF.

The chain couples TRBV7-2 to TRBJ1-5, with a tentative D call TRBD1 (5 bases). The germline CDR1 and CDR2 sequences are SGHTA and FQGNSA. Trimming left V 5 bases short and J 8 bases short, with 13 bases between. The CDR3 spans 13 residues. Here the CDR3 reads CASSPQVGEPQHF. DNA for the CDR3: TGTGCCAGCAGCCCACAAGTAGGGGAGCCCCAGCATTTT.

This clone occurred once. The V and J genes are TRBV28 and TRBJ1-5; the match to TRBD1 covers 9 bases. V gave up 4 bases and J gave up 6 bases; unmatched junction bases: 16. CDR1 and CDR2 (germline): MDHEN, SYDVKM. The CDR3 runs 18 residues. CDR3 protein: CASSSDQYPGTGSQPQHF. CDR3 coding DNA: TGTGCCAGCAGTTCCGACCAATACCCCGGGACAGGGTCTCAGCCCCAGCATTTT. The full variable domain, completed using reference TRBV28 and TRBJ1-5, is DVKVTQSSRYLVKRTGEKVFLECVQDMDHENMFWYRQDPGLGLRLIYFSYDVKMKEKGDIPEGYSVSREKKERFSLILESASTNQTSMYLCASSSDQYPGTGSQPQHFGDGTRLSIL.

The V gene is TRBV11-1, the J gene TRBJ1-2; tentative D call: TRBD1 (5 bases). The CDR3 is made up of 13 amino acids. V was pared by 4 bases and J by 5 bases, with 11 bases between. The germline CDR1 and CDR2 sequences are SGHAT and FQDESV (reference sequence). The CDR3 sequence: CASSSPPGYGYTF. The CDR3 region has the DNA TGTGCCAGCAGCTCCCCCCCAGGGTATGGCTACACCTTC. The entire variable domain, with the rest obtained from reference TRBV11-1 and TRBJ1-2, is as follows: EAEVAQSPRYKITEKSQAVAFWCDPISGHATLYWYRQILGQGPELLVQFQDESVVDDSQLPKDRFSAERLKGVDSTLKIQPAELGDSAMYLCASSSPPGYGYTFGSGTRLTVV.

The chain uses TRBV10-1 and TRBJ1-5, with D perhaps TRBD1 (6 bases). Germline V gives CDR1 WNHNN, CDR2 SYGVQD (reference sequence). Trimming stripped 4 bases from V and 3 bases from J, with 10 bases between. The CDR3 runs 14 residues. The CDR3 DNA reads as TGCGCCAGCAGTGGCGGGGGGCCCAATCAGCCCCAGCATTTT. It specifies CASSGGGPNQPQHF.

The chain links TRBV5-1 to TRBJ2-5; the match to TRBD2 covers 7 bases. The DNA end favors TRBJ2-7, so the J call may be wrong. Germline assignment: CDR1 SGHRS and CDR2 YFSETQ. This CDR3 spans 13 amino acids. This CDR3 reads CASSWGGTYEQYF. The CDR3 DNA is TGCGCCAGCAGCTGGGGGGGTACCTACGAGCAGTACTTC.

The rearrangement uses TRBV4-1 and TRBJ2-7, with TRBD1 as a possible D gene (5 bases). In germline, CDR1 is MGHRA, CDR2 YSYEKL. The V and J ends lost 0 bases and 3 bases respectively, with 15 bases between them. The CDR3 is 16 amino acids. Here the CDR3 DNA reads TGCGCCAGCAGCCAAGATTTGGGGCAGCAAGTCTACGAGCAGTACTTC. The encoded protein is CASSQDLGQQVYEQYF.

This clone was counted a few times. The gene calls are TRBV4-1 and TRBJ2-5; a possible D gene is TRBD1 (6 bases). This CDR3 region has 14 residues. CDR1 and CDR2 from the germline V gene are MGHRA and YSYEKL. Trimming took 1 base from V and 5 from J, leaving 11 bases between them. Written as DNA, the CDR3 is TGCGCCAGCAGCCAAGTTCAGGGGCTGGAGACCCAGTACTTC. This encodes CASSQVQGLETQYF.

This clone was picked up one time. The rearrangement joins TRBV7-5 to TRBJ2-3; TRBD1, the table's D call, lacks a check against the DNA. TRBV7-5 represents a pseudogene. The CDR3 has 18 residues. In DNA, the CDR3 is TGTGCCAGAAGCTCCCGGACCGACAGCGCTTCTAGCACAGATACGCAGTATTTT. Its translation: CARSSRTDSASSTDTQYF.

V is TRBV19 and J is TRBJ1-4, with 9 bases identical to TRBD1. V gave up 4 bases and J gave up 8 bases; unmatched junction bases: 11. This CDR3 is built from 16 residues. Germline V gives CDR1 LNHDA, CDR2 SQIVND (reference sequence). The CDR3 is CASSTSTGTGREKLFF. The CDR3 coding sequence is TGTGCCAGTAGTACCTCAACCGGGACAGGGAGGGAAAAACTGTTTTTT.

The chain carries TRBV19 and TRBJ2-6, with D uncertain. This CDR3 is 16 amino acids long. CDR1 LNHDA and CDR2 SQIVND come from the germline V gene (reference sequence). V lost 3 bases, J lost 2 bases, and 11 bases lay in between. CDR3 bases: TGTGCCAGTAGTATCCCGACTGTCACTGGGGCCAACGTCCTGACTTTC. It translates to CASSIPTVTGANVLTF.

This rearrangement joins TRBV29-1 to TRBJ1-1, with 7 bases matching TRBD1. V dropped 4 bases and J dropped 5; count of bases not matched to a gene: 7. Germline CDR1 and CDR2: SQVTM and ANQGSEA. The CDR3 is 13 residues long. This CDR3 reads CSVGQGGETEAFF. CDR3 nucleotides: TGCAGCGTTGGGCAGGGGGGAGAGACTGAAGCTTTCTTT.

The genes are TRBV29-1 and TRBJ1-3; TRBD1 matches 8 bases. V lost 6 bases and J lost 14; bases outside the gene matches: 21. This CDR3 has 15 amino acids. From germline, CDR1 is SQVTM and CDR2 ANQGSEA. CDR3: CSVAWFRTGRSLLYF. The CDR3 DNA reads TGCAGCGTCGCTTGGTTCCGGACAGGGAGGTCCCTTTTATATTTT.

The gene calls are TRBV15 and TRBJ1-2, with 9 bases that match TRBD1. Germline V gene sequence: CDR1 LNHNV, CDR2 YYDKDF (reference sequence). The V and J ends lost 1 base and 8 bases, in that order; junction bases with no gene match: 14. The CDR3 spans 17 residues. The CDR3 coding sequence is TGTGCCACCAGCAGAGTGGCTAACCCCCGGGACAGGGACGGCTACACCTTC. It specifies CATSRVANPRDRDGYTF.

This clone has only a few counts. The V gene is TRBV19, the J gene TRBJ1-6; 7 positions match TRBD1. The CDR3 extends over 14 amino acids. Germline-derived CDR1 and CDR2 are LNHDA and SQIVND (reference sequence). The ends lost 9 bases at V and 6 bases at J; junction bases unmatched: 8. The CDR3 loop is CASFAGTANSPLHF. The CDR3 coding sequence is TGTGCCAGCTTTGCCGGGACAGCTAATTCACCCCTCCACTTT.